A single sample gave rise to the 11 T cell receptor beta chains below, sequenced in a study of CD8+ T cells in alopecia areata. RNA extraction and reverse transcription yielded cDNA as sequencing template. Clones were read by immunoSEQ multiplex PCR, and TCRdb kept only the in-frame ones, dropping some. This sample has about 300,000 clones, with 58% found just once. Specified treatment: oral pan-JAK inhibitor, 5-10 mg twice daily. The sample consisted of CD4+ T cells sorted from blood, taken at week 24, from a patient treated with tofacitinib. The receptors here all came from a human donor with alopecia areata.

The genes are TRBV7-9 and TRBJ2-7, with D possibly being TRBD1 (6 bases). This CDR3 is built from 14 residues. Trimming stripped 5 bases from V and 2 bases from J, with 13 bases between. Germline CDR1 SEHNR, CDR2 FQNEAQ (reference sequence). The CDR3 protein is CASSPTGPPYEQYF. For the CDR3, the DNA is TGTGCCAGCAGCCCGACAGGACCTCCCTACGAGCAGTACTTC. Together with reference TRBV7-9 and TRBJ2-7, the CDR3 gives the full variable domain: DTGVSQNPRHKITKRGQNVTFRCDPISEHNRLYWYRQTLGQGPEFLTYFQNEAQLEKSRLLSDRFSAERPKGSFSTLEIQRTEQGDSAMYLCASSPTGPPYEQYFGPGTRLTVT.

The chain joins TRBV6-6 to TRBJ1-5; D may be TRBD1 (5 bases). Trimming left V 0 bases short and J 6 bases short, with 15 bases between. Germline V gene lookup returns CDR1 MNHNY and CDR2 SVGAGI (reference sequence). The length of the CDR3 is 16 residues. CDR3 nucleotides: TGTGCCAGCAGTTACTCTTCAGGGTTAGGGATTCAGCCCCAGCATTTT. Its translation: CASSYSSGLGIQPQHF.

This clone came up a few times. This chain connects TRBV4-3 to TRBJ1-1; no reliable D call. CDR3 length equals 15 residues. CDR1 is LGHNA and CDR2 is YSLEER in the germline V gene. Trimming stripped 1 base from V and 3 bases from J, with 12 bases between. CDR3 sequence: CASSQAGGRDTEAFF. The CDR3 bases are TGCGCCAGCAGCCAAGCCGGCGGTAGAGACACTGAAGCTTTCTTT.

The chain recombines TRBV29-1 with TRBJ1-1; unclear D gene. The CDR3 runs 13 residues. Trimming pared 4 bases from V and 3 bases from J, leaving 12 bases between. Germline CDR1 is SQVTM and CDR2 is ANQGSEA. The CDR3 sequence: CSVVITADTEAFF. Here the CDR3 DNA reads TGCAGCGTTGTAATTACCGCGGACACTGAAGCTTTCTTT.

The V and J genes are TRBV5-1 and TRBJ2-7; possible D gene TRBD1, 5 bases. The V end was cut by 2 bases, the J end by 1 base, with 7 bases between. The germline V gene encodes CDR1 SGHRS and CDR2 YFSETQ. This CDR3 spans 13 amino acids. The CDR3 sequence is CASSFRQSYEQYF. DNA for the CDR3: TGCGCCAGCAGCTTCAGACAGTCCTACGAGCAGTACTTC.

The rearrangement links TRBV15 to TRBJ1-3; TRBD1 is a possible D gene (6 bases). In germline, CDR1 is LNHNV, CDR2 YYDKDF (reference sequence). This CDR3 has 15 residues. The V end lost 0 bases, the J end lost 7 bases, and 13 bases lay between the germline ends. The CDR3 DNA reads as TGTGCCACCAGCAGAGATAGGGGGGCGGGCAACACCATATATTTT. Translation: CATSRDRGAGNTIYF.

V and J are TRBV2 and TRBJ1-2; the match to TRBD1 covers 8 bases. Germline trimming cut 7 bases from V and 8 bases from J; bases unmatched to any gene: 12. Germline V gene lookup returns CDR1 SNHLY and CDR2 FYNNEI. This CDR3 region has 14 residues. CDR3 nucleotide sequence: TGTGCCAGCATTCCCGCGAGGGCAGGGGGCGGCTACACCTTC. It codes for CASIPARAGGGYTF.

This chain uses TRBV4-3 with TRBJ2-5, with D perhaps matching TRBD1 (5 bases). This CDR3 comprises 18 residues. V lost 0 bases and J lost 4, with 21 bases in between. From germline, CDR1 is LGHNA and CDR2 YSLEER. CDR3 region: CASSQDYLSKDTSETQYF. DNA of the CDR3: TGCGCCAGCAGCCAAGATTATCTGTCGAAGGACACCTCAGAGACCCAGTACTTC.

This clone was seen just once. The chain uses TRBV30 and TRBJ2-7, with 9 nucleotides matching TRBD2. Germline V gene data show CDR1 as GTSNPN and CDR2 as SVGIG (reference sequence). The CDR3 covers 13 residues. CDR3 in amino acids: CALNLAGRNEQYF. CDR3 nucleotide sequence: TGTGCATTGAACCTAGCGGGGAGGAACGAGCAGTACTTC. Full variable domain (outside the CDR3, taken from reference TRBV30 and TRBJ2-7): SQTIHQWPATLVQPVGSPLSLECTVEGTSNPNLYWYRQAAGRGLQLLFYSVGIGQISSEVPQNLSASRPQDRQFILSSKKLLLSDSGFYLCALNLAGRNEQYFGPGTRLTVT.

This chain joins TRBV30 and TRBJ1-5; 8 nucleotides agree with TRBD1. CDR3 length: 18 amino acids. CDR1 GTSNPN and CDR2 SVGIG come from the germline V gene (reference sequence). Trimming removed 4 bases from V and 2 bases from J; junction bases left unmatched: 16. The CDR3 reads CAWKTGTGPAWRNQPQHF. The CDR3 nucleotides read TGTGCCTGGAAGACCGGGACAGGACCTGCGTGGCGCAATCAGCCCCAGCATTTT.

The chain has TRBV30 and TRBJ2-3; D ambiguous. Germline V gene sequence: CDR1 GTSNPN, CDR2 SVGIG (reference sequence). The V end was cut by 3 bases, the J end by 0 bases, with 16 bases between. This CDR3 is built from 16 residues. In DNA, the CDR3 is TGTGCCTGGAGCCTAGGTAACCCTACTAGCACAGATACGCAGTATTTT. Its protein product is CAWSLGNPTSTDTQYF.